These 8 T cell receptor beta chains share one sample of origin, sequenced in a study of T cell responses to AZD1222 COVID-19 vaccine. Produced via immunoSEQ multiplex PCR; TCRdb's table is partial and in-frame only. The sample gives under 150,000 clones, under 95% of which show up once; 4% to 6% is in the top ten. The sample here was peripheral blood, taken on day 0 of AZD1222 vaccination. These receptors originate from an adult in good health.

The chain has TRBV5-1 and TRBJ1-1; TRBD1 agrees at 9 bases. Trimming cost V 3 bases and J 0 bases; bases outside gene matches: 6. Germline CDR1 reads SGHRS; CDR2 reads YFSETQ. The CDR3 is 16 amino acids. The CDR3 is CASSWGTGTMNTEAFF. DNA of the CDR3: TGCGCCAGCAGCTGGGGGACAGGGACTATGAACACTGAAGCTTTCTTT.

The gene calls are TRBV19 and TRBJ2-4, with D uncertain. Per germline, CDR1 LNHDA and CDR2 SQIVND (reference sequence). V lost 1 base and J lost 10, with 11 bases in between. The CDR3 is 13 residues long. The chain's CDR3 is CASSIVERRIQYF. The CDR3 region has the DNA TGTGCCAGTAGTATAGTGGAGAGACGGATTCAGTACTTC.

The chain has TRBV10-1 and TRBJ2-1; 11 bases line up with TRBD2. V shed 6 bases, J shed 5 bases, and the junction held 9 bases outside the gene matches. Germline-derived CDR1 and CDR2 are WNHNN and SYGVQD (reference sequence). The CDR3 length is 16 residues. CDR3 amino acids: CASRPLSGRANNEQFF. CDR3 sequence (DNA): TGCGCCAGCAGACCTCTTAGCGGGAGGGCCAACAATGAGCAGTTCTTC.

The CDR3 reads CASSMGTAYGYTF. CDR3 bases: TGTGCCAGCAGTATGGGGACAGCCTATGGCTACACCTTC. This rearrangement joins TRBV12-3 or TRBV12-4 to TRBJ1-2; 7 positions agree with TRBD1. The CDR3 contains 13 residues. Unmatched junction bases numbered 4, after V lost 5 bases and J lost 4 bases.

A single count supports this clone. V and J are TRBV28 and TRBJ2-7, with D possibly TRBD1 on 6 matching bases. The CDR3 has 15 residues. V shed 2 bases and J shed 2 bases, with 13 bases lying between them. Germline CDR1 reads MDHEN; CDR2 reads SYDVKM. The DNA for the CDR3 is TGTGCCAGCAGTTTAACCGGGACATTAACCTACGAGCAGTACTTC. Translating it yields CASSLTGTLTYEQYF.

The CDR3 protein is CASSLAPSREQFF. The DNA for the CDR3 is TGTGCCAGCAGCTTAGCTCCTAGTCGTGAGCAGTTCTTC. The chain combines TRBV11-2 with TRBJ2-1; D is uncertain. The CDR3 totals 13 residues. V lost 1 base and J 9 bases, leaving 10 bases between the germline ends. CDR1 SGHAT and CDR2 FQNNGV come from the germline V gene.

This chain links TRBV4-1 with TRBJ1-1, with 9 bases lining up with TRBD1. V shed 6 bases, J shed 5 bases, and the junction held 10 bases outside the gene matches. This CDR3 contains 15 residues. Germline CDR1 MGHRA, CDR2 YSYEKL. CDR3 protein: CASRRSLDRGTEAFF. The CDR3 coding sequence is TGCGCCAGCAGGCGGTCTTTGGACAGGGGTACTGAAGCTTTCTTT.

V gene TRBV21-1 combines with J gene TRBJ2-2; no DNA check was done on the table's D call, TRBD1. TRBV21-1 is a listed pseudogene. This CDR3 comprises 17 residues. CDR3 protein: CASSKAVPGRNTGELFF. The CDR3 region has the DNA TGTGCCAGCAGCAAAGCAGTGCCAGGGCGAAACACCGGGGAGCTGTTTTTT.